The 21 T cell receptor beta chains below come from one sample, sequenced in a study of blood T cell repertoires in COVID-19. The assay was immunoSEQ multiplex PCR, and TCRdb's table has in-frame clones only and misses some. The sample consists of fewer than 250,000 clones, around four fifths of them appearing once. The sequenced sample was peripheral blood. Receptors originate from a woman in her seventies with active or convalescent COVID-19.

This clone occurred many times. The rearrangement joins TRBV7-9 to TRBJ2-1; 13 bases map to TRBD2. From germline, CDR1 is SEHNR and CDR2 FQNEAQ (reference sequence). Germline trimming cut 4 bases from V and 0 bases from J; bases unmatched to any gene: 6. The CDR3 has 18 residues. The CDR3: CASSSGLAGAPSYNEQFF. DNA for the CDR3: TGTGCCAGCAGCTCCGGACTAGCGGGAGCCCCCTCCTACAATGAGCAGTTCTTC.

The chain uses TRBV6-1 and TRBJ1-4; D gene unclear. Per the germline V gene, CDR1 is MNHNS and CDR2 is SASEGT. The CDR3 is made up of 14 amino acids. V dropped 2 bases and J dropped 7 bases, with 11 bases sitting between them. For the CDR3, the DNA is TGTGCCAGCAGTGAAAGCTCGAGAGGTGAAAAACTGTTTTTT. This gives the protein CASSESSRGEKLFF.

The chain uses TRBV2 and TRBJ2-1; 7 nucleotides line up with TRBD2. V lost 5 bases, J lost 7 bases, and 5 bases stayed unmatched. The germline V gene has CDR1 SNHLY and CDR2 FYNNEI. The CDR3 length is 13 residues. This CDR3 is CASSLTSRNEQFF. In nucleotides, the CDR3 is TGTGCCAGCAGTCTGACTAGCAGGAATGAGCAGTTCTTC. Complete variable domain (other parts from reference TRBV2 and TRBJ2-1): EPEVTQTPSHQVTQMGQEVILRCVPISNHLYFYWYRQILGQKVEFLVSFYNNEISEKSEIFDDQFSVERPDGSNFTLKIRSTKLEDSAMYFCASSLTSRNEQFFGPGTRLTVL.

In its sample, this clone was seen a few times. This sequence joins TRBV28 and TRBJ1-6; tentative D call: TRBD1 (6 bases). The V gene lost 6 bases and the J gene lost 7 bases, with 16 bases spanning the gap. Germline lookup yields CDR1 MDHEN and CDR2 SYDVKM. The CDR3 runs to 15 residues. CDR3 DNA sequence: TGTGCCAGCAGCGAAACCACAGGGTTAAATTCACCCCTCCACTTT. Encoded protein: CASSETTGLNSPLHF.

The chain uses TRBV5-1 and TRBJ1-1; TRBD1 matches 8 bases. The CDR3 is made up of 15 amino acids. Germline V gene sequence: CDR1 SGHRS, CDR2 YFSETQ. V gave up 2 bases and J gave up 1 base; unmatched junction bases: 4. The CDR3 is CASSFTGTGNTEAFF. For the CDR3, the DNA is TGCGCCAGCAGCTTCACTGGGACAGGGAACACTGAAGCTTTCTTT.

The genes are TRBV25-1 and TRBJ2-7, with 7 bases identical to TRBD2. After removal of 4 bases from V and 2 bases from J, the junction contained 5 bases not matched to a gene. This CDR3 is 14 amino acids long. CDR1 is MGHDK, CDR2 SYGVNS, per germline. The CDR3 reads CASSGQGGTYEQYF. CDR3 bases: TGTGCCAGCAGTGGGCAGGGAGGGACCTACGAGCAGTACTTC.

In regard to this clone: This CDR3 is also generated by other DNA sequences in the sample. The gene calls are TRBV9 and TRBJ2-7, with TRBD2 matching over 7 bases. CDR1 and CDR2 from the germline V gene are SGDLS and YYNGEE. V shed 0 bases, J shed 1 base, and the junction held 4 bases outside the gene matches. There are 15 residues in the CDR3. The CDR3 region is CASSVGAGASYEQYF. The DNA of the CDR3 is TGTGCCAGCAGCGTAGGGGCGGGAGCGTCCTACGAGCAGTACTTC.

The CDR3 reads CASSLTGGPGTDTQYF. The CDR3 DNA reads as TGTGCCAGCAGCTTGACGGGAGGGCCCGGCACAGATACGCAGTATTTT. This sequence joins TRBV11-2 and TRBJ2-3; 8 positions agree with TRBD2. This CDR3 has 16 residues. CDR1 and CDR2 (germline): SGHAT, FQNNGV. With V trimmed by 3 bases and J by 1 base, 6 bases remained unmatched.

Here the CDR3 reads CASSRGTPGGPYNEQFF. The CDR3, as DNA: TGTGCCAGCTCACGGGGGACACCAGGGGGACCCTACAATGAGCAGTTCTTC. The gene calls are TRBV18 and TRBJ2-1; 7 bases agree with TRBD1. V lost 4 bases, J lost 2 bases, and 11 bases stayed unmatched. This CDR3 is 17 amino acids long. The V gene's germline CDR1 is KGHSH and CDR2 LQKENI.

The V and J genes are TRBV10-2 and TRBJ1-1; D not resolved. The CDR3 totals 13 residues. V lost 4 bases to trimming and J lost 4 bases, with 10 bases between them. Germline V gives CDR1 WSHSY, CDR2 SAAADI. This CDR3 is CASSGRGSTEAFF. Here the CDR3 DNA reads TGCGCCAGCAGTGGACGCGGAAGCACTGAAGCTTTCTTT.

This sequence joins TRBV24-1 and TRBJ2-5; 11 bases are a match to TRBD2. Trimming took 9 bases from V and 4 from J; bases not matched to a gene: 0. Germline V gene sequence: CDR1 KGHDR, CDR2 SFDVKD. This CDR3 is 12 amino acids long. The CDR3 protein is CATLAGGETQYF. The CDR3 DNA reads TGTGCCACCCTAGCGGGAGGAGAGACCCAGTACTTC.

J is TRBJ2-3 and V is TRBV7-2, with D unclear. The CDR3 length is 12 residues. Germline V CDR1 and CDR2: SGHTA, FQGNSA. V was shortened by 5 bases and J by 4 bases, with 7 bases between the two germline ends. CDR3 nucleotide sequence: TGTGCCAGCAGCCCTTCGGCAGATACGCAGTATTTT. Protein sequence: CASSPSADTQYF.

The genes are TRBV19 and TRBJ1-2; 11 positions match TRBD1. From germline, CDR1 is LNHDA and CDR2 SQIVND (reference sequence). CDR3 length: 14 amino acids. V lost 3 bases to trimming and J lost 7 bases; unmatched junction nucleotides: 4. In nucleotides, the CDR3 is TGTGCCAGTAGTATCCCGGACAGGGGGCCTGGCTACACCTTC. Encoded protein: CASSIPDRGPGYTF.

The chain has TRBV10-1 and TRBJ2-7; 8 bases fit TRBD2. The J segment lost 0 bases and the V segment lost 8 bases, leaving 9 bases of the junction unmatched. The germline gives CDR1 WNHNN, CDR2 SYGVQD (reference sequence). The CDR3 spans 15 residues. The CDR3 nucleotides read TGCGCCAGCGTTAAACGGGAGGGGAGCTCCTACGAGCAGTACTTC. This encodes CASVKREGSSYEQYF.

This clone has a handful of counts. The chain combines TRBV19 with TRBJ1-6; TRBD1 matches at 10 bases. The CDR3 covers 16 residues. The V and J ends lost 7 bases and 7 bases, in that order; junction bases with no gene match: 10. The germline V gene has CDR1 LNHDA and CDR2 SQIVND (reference sequence). DNA of the CDR3: TGTGCCAGTACCGGGGCCCCGGGACAGGGGAATTCACCCCTCCACTTT. Amino acids: CASTGAPGQGNSPLHF.

The rearrangement links TRBV9 to TRBJ2-1; D is unresolved. Germline values: CDR1 SGDLS, CDR2 YYNGEE. CDR3 length: 15 amino acids. The ends were cut back, 4 bases at V and 3 bases at J, with 14 bases in the middle. CDR3 sequence (DNA): TGTGCCAGCAGCCCCGACACCATAAACTACAATGAGCAGTTCTTC. The encoded protein is CASSPDTINYNEQFF.

This chain joins TRBV7-9 and TRBJ1-3; D is undetermined. The V end lost 5 bases, the J end lost 0 bases, and 20 bases lay between the germline ends. The CDR3 is made up of 18 amino acids. Germline V gives CDR1 SEHNR, CDR2 FQNEAQ (reference sequence). DNA for the CDR3: TGTGCCAGCAGCCAAATCCTTATCCCGGGGTCCTCTGGAAACACCATATATTTT. The encoded protein is CASSQILIPGSSGNTIYF.

The gene calls are TRBV9 and TRBJ2-3; D gene uncertain. With 4 bases removed from V and 3 bases from J, the gap between germline ends came to 3 bases. The CDR3 totals 11 residues. CDR1 SGDLS and CDR2 YYNGEE come from the germline V gene. The CDR3 here is CASSPTDTQYF. For the CDR3, the DNA is TGTGCCAGCAGCCCAACAGATACGCAGTATTTT. Variable domain in full (rest from reference TRBV9 and TRBJ2-3): DSGVTQTPKHLITATGQRVTLRCSPRSGDLSVYWYQQSLDQGLQFLIQYYNGEERAKGNILERFSAQQFPDLHSELNLSSLELGDSALYFCASSPTDTQYFGPGTRLTVL.

The J gene is TRBJ2-3, the V gene TRBV7-2, with 12 bases matching TRBD2. Germline values: CDR1 SGHTA, CDR2 FQGNSA. J gave up 2 bases and V 3 bases, and 9 bases lay outside the gene matches. The CDR3 totals 18 residues. The CDR3 reads CASSLRLAGGRTTDTQYF. The CDR3 DNA reads as TGTGCCAGCAGCTTGAGGCTAGCGGGAGGGCGTACCACAGATACGCAGTATTTT.

The genes are TRBV24-1 and TRBJ2-1; 8 bases fit TRBD1. CDR3 length: 15 residues. Per germline, CDR1 KGHDR and CDR2 SFDVKD. The V segment lost 4 bases and the J segment 5 bases; nucleotides outside the gene matches: 6. CDR3 nucleotide sequence: TGTGCCACCAGTGACCACAGGGGGTTCAACAATGAGCAGTTCTTC. Translating it yields CATSDHRGFNNEQFF.

As concerns this clone: Its ends do not fully match the called genes, so a read error is possible. This sequence joins TRBV5-4 and TRBJ2-3; D perhaps matches TRBD2 (5 bases). Looked up from germline, CDR1 is SGHNT and CDR2 is YYREEE (reference sequence). The CDR3 spans 18 residues. In DNA form, the CDR3 reads TGTGCCAGCAACTTGGACGCGGCCGGGGTTCCCCACACAGATACGCAGTATTTT. Encoded protein: CASNLDAAGVPHTDTQYF. Full variable domain (remainder filled in from reference TRBV5-4 and TRBJ2-3): ETGVTQSPTHLIKTRGQQVTLRCSSQSGHNTVSWYQQALGQGPQFIFQYYREEENGRGNFPPRFSGLQFPNYSSELNVNALELDDSALYLCASNLDAAGVPHTDTQYFGPGTRLTVL.